Below, 13 T cell receptor beta chains from the same sample are listed, as sequenced in a study of T cell clusters in autoimmune cytopenias. Each sample's input was roughly 230 ng genomic DNA, some 38,000 genome equivalents. TRB was amplified by touch-down multiplex PCR, primer pools A and B combined. With the multiplex PCR reads reprocessed, TCRdb shows one record per CDR3 protein and no DNA. Its listing shows around 12,000 distinct CDR3 sequences. Material: peripheral blood. Receptor source: a human donor with an autoimmune cytopenia or autoimmune hepatitis (not recorded which).

Its frequency marks this clonotype as medium-sized. The V and J genes are TRBV11-1 and TRBJ2-5; the D gene TCRdb calls, TRBD2, cannot be checked with no DNA. The V gene's germline CDR1 is SGHAT and CDR2 FQDESV (reference sequence). This CDR3 region has 16 residues. This chain's CDR3 is CASSRGLAGGKETQYF. Drawing the rest from reference TRBV11-1 and TRBJ2-5, the complete variable domain is EAEVAQSPRYKITEKSQAVAFWCDPISGHATLYWYRQILGQGPELLVQFQDESVVDDSQLPKDRFSAERLKGVDSTLKIQPAELGDSAMYLCASSRGLAGGKETQYFGPGTRLLVL.

The chain has TRBV30 and TRBJ2-2; TCRdb reports TRBD1, a call that lacks DNA to check it against. The CDR3 extends over 14 amino acids. Germline V gives CDR1 GTSNPN, CDR2 SVGIG (reference sequence). Here the CDR3 reads CAWSWGLTTGELFF.

Frequency places this clonotype as medium-sized (0.01 to 0.1%). The chain joins TRBV19 to TRBJ2-3; TCRdb's D gene call, TRBD2, goes unchecked for lack of DNA. Germline loops: CDR1 LNHDA, CDR2 SQIVND (reference sequence). The CDR3 loop spans 15 amino acids. CDR3 protein: CASTSIAGVADTQYF.

This sequence joins TRBV13 and TRBJ2-7; the D gene TCRdb calls, TRBD2, cannot be checked with no DNA. The CDR3 is made up of 16 amino acids. Germline-derived CDR1 and CDR2 are PRHDT and FYEKMQ (reference sequence). CDR3: CASSHVAGESHYEQYF.

The genes are TRBV7-2 and TRBJ2-3; TCRdb's D call of TRBD2 is untestable without DNA. Germline V gene data show CDR1 as SGHTA and CDR2 as FQGNSA. This CDR3 region has 19 residues. The CDR3 here is CASSLGVGLATRSTDTQYF.

This chain links TRBV5-4 with TRBJ2-3. The CDR3 totals 15 residues. Germline V gene lookup returns CDR1 SGHNT and CDR2 YYREEE (reference sequence). The CDR3 protein is CASSIGSADRDTQYF.

The gene calls are TRBV5-5 and TRBJ2-2; absent DNA, TCRdb's TRBD1 call cannot be checked. The CDR3 totals 16 residues. CDR1 is SGHKS and CDR2 is YYEKEE in the germline V gene (reference sequence). The CDR3 loop is CASSLRTGGDTGELFF.

The chain uses TRBV7-3 and TRBJ2-2; the TRBD2 assignment by TCRdb is unverifiable without DNA. The CDR3 runs 18 residues. Germline assignment: CDR1 SGHTA and CDR2 FQGTGA. The CDR3 reads CASSPGLAGGEGPGELFF.

The chain carries TRBV29-1 and TRBJ2-3; absent DNA, TCRdb's TRBD1 call cannot be checked. The length of the CDR3 is 15 residues. Germline CDR1 reads SQVTM; CDR2 reads ANQGSEA. The CDR3 spells CSVETGTGATDTQYF.

Frequency places this clonotype as medium-sized. The chain employs TRBV19 and TRBJ2-3; TCRdb lists TRBD1, though no DNA is available to test this call. CDR3 length: 16 amino acids. From germline, CDR1 is LNHDA and CDR2 SQIVND (reference sequence). CDR3 loop: CASSIAVTGGQDTQYF.

The rearrangement links TRBV6-2 or TRBV6-3 to TRBJ2-4; TCRdb gives TRBD1 as the D gene, but with no DNA this cannot be confirmed. CDR1 is MNHEY and CDR2 is SVGEGT in the germline V gene. The CDR3 runs 12 residues. The CDR3 here is CASSYYGQPQYF.

The rearrangement joins TRBV6-2 or TRBV6-3 to TRBJ2-5; TCRdb names TRBD2, which stays unverified in the absence of DNA. The germline V gene has CDR1 MNHEY and CDR2 SVGEGT. CDR3 size: 12 residues. The CDR3 here is CASSGAGETQYF.

V is TRBV6-1 and J is TRBJ2-1. This CDR3 contains 11 residues. Germline V CDR1 and CDR2: MNHNS, SASEGT. The CDR3 protein is CALNSYNEQFF.